Following are 22 T cell receptor beta chains from one sample sequenced in a study of T cells after yellow fever vaccination. One entry per CDR3 protein, called by TCRdb with MiXCR from the 5' RACE reads. The table shows more than 95,000 distinct CDR3 sequences, with almost 9% occurring only once. Source: CD8+ T cells sorted from PBMCs, taken on the day of the yellow fever booster vaccination. The receptors here all came from a man between 18 and 35 years old who received the YFV17D yellow fever vaccine.

This clonotype was detected a few times. The chain uses TRBV29-1 and TRBJ1-1; D ambiguous. CDR1 is SQVTM and CDR2 is ANQGSEA in the germline V gene. The germline V and J ends were trimmed by 0 bases and 11 bases, with 7 bases remaining between them. The CDR3 sequence is 10 residues long. CDR3 protein: CSVEEGRAFF. The CDR3 nucleotides read TGCAGCGTTGAAGAGGGTAGGGCTTTCTTT.

Only a few counts were recorded for this clonotype. The V call is TRBV12-3 or TRBV12-4, the J call TRBJ1-5; weak D call: TRBD1 (5 bases). This CDR3 contains 14 residues. Deletions cut 6 bases from V and 7 bases from J, with 16 bases between. The CDR3 here is CASSGSQGRQPQHF. For the CDR3, the DNA is TGTGCCAGCAGCGGATCCCAGGGTCGGCAGCCCCAGCATTTT.

V usage is TRBV19 and J usage is TRBJ2-7; perhaps D is TRBD1 or TRBD2 (5 bases each). V lost 1 base and J 6 bases, leaving 10 bases between the germline ends. There are 13 residues in the CDR3. Per germline, CDR1 LNHDA and CDR2 SQIVND (reference sequence). This CDR3 is CASSIALGVEQYF. CDR3 coding DNA: TGTGCCAGTAGTATAGCACTAGGGGTCGAGCAGTACTTC.

This clonotype was counted ten times or more. The chain is built from TRBV12-5 and TRBJ2-7; 8 positions match TRBD1. J lost 3 bases, V lost 2 bases, and 6 bases had no gene match. CDR3 size: 15 residues. The germline V gene encodes CDR1 LGHNT and CDR2 FRNRAP. CDR3 coding DNA: TGTGCTAGTGGTTTGCCCGGGACAGGTCTCTACGAGCAGTACTTC. It specifies CASGLPGTGLYEQYF. The full variable domain, in which reference TRBV12-5 and TRBJ2-7 provide the parts outside the CDR3, is DARVTQTPRHKVTEMGQEVTMRCQPILGHNTVFWYRQTMMQGLELLAYFRNRAPLDDSGMPKDRFSAEMPDATLATLKIQPSEPRDSAVYFCASGLPGTGLYEQYFGPGTRLTVT.

This clonotype was seen a handful of times. The rearrangement joins TRBV19 to TRBJ1-5, with D unclear. Trimming stripped 4 bases from V and 2 bases from J, with 12 bases between. Per germline, CDR1 LNHDA and CDR2 SQIVND (reference sequence). CDR3 length: 15 amino acids. The CDR3 here is CASSSSTVRNQPQHF. CDR3 sequence (DNA): TGTGCCAGTAGTAGTTCCACAGTTCGCAATCAGCCCCAGCATTTT.

This clonotype was observed at least ten times. The V and J genes are TRBV6-2 or TRBV6-3 and TRBJ2-7, with TRBD2 matching 9 bases. This CDR3 has 14 residues. Germline loops: CDR1 MNHEY, CDR2 SVGEGT. With 4 bases clipped from V and 6 bases from J, the junction kept 7 bases outside the gene matches. The CDR3 protein is CASSFLLAGSEQYV. The DNA of the CDR3 is TGTGCCAGCAGTTTCCTACTAGCGGGCTCCGAGCAGTACGTC.

The rearrangement links TRBV4-1 to TRBJ2-1; D is perhaps TRBD1 (6 bases). This CDR3 region has 17 residues. V gave up 3 bases and J gave up 7 bases, with 22 bases separating them. Germline loops: CDR1 MGHRA, CDR2 YSYEKL. Here the CDR3 DNA reads TGCGCCAGCAGCCAGGCTAAGGGGGAATATCGTGGGAATGAGCAGTTCTTC. It yields the protein CASSQAKGEYRGNEQFF.

This clonotype was seen a few times. CDR3 residues: CASSGPTEAFF. CDR3 coding DNA: TGTGCCAGCAGCGGGCCCACTGAAGCTTTCTTT. The chain joins TRBV7-9 to TRBJ1-1, with D unclear. Trimming left V 5 bases short and J 4 bases short, with 5 bases between. The CDR3 runs to 11 residues. Per germline, CDR1 SEHNR and CDR2 FQNEAQ (reference sequence).

The CDR3 DNA sequence: TGTGCCAGCAGCAAAATGGGGGGCAGTCCCTATGGCTACACCTTC. Translating it yields CASSKMGGSPYGYTF. V usage is TRBV21-1 and J usage is TRBJ1-2; the table's D call of TRBD1 was not tested on the DNA. TRBV21-1 is marked as a pseudogene. The CDR3 is 15 residues long.

This clonotype has just a few counts. This chain links TRBV20-1 with TRBJ2-7; D may be TRBD1 (5 bases). The CDR3 extends over 13 amino acids. The ends were cut back, 3 bases at V and 0 bases at J, with 9 bases in the middle. Per germline, CDR1 DFQATT and CDR2 SNEGSKA (reference sequence). CDR3 nucleotide sequence: TGCAGTGCTAGTTTAGGGGTCTCCTACGAGCAGTACGTC. It encodes CSASLGVSYEQYV.

Details on this clonotype: At one end, the junction sequence differs from germline, possibly due to a read error. The rearrangement uses TRBV20-1 and TRBJ2-1; no clear D. Germline lookup yields CDR1 DFQATT and CDR2 SNEGSKA (reference sequence). This CDR3 spans 14 amino acids. This CDR3 reads CSARAFGSYNEQFF. The CDR3 bases are TGCAGCGCTAGGGCTTTCGGCTCCTACAATGAGCAGTTCTTC.

This clonotype appeared a few times. The DNA for the CDR3 is TGTGCCAGCAGCTTAGCGTTGGGACCTTCCTACGAGCAGTACTTC. It specifies CASSLALGPSYEQYF. This chain joins TRBV7-9 and TRBJ2-7; D could derive from TRBD1 or TRBD2 (5 bases each). V lost 0 bases, J lost 1 base, and 10 bases lay in between. Germline-derived CDR1 and CDR2 are SEHNR and FQNEAQ (reference sequence). This CDR3 spans 15 amino acids.

This clonotype was counted ten times or more. This sequence joins TRBV7-9 and TRBJ2-2; no reliable D call. Trimming left V 5 bases short and J 0 bases short, with 16 bases between. This CDR3 contains 17 residues. In germline, CDR1 is SEHNR, CDR2 FQNEAQ (reference sequence). CDR3 nucleotides: TGTGCCAGCAGCCCACCGGCAGGACGTTCGAACACCGGGGAGCTGTTTTTT. Its translation: CASSPPAGRSNTGELFF.

The J gene is TRBJ2-1, the V gene TRBV12-3 or TRBV12-4, with a possible D match to TRBD2 (6 bases). The CDR3 is made up of 14 amino acids. Deletions cut 5 bases from V and 9 bases from J, with 17 bases between. The CDR3 protein is CASSPGTPLGEQFF. Written as DNA, the CDR3 is TGTGCCAGCAGTCCTGGGACTCCACTAGGTGAGCAGTTCTTC.

This clonotype was observed a handful of times. The chain uses TRBV9 and TRBJ2-1, with a weak D call TRBD2 (6 bases). Between the trimmed V and J ends, which lost 0 bases and 5 bases, there was a span of 12 bases. This CDR3 region has 15 residues. The germline V gene encodes CDR1 SGDLS and CDR2 YYNGEE. This chain's CDR3 is CASSVAGGAHNEQFF. Written as DNA, the CDR3 is TGTGCCAGCAGCGTAGCGGGCGGGGCCCACAATGAGCAGTTCTTC.

This clonotype was counted a few times. The chain employs TRBV4-3 and TRBJ1-1; D gene uncertain. Germline CDR1 is LGHNA and CDR2 is YSLEER. The V end lost 1 base, the J end lost 1 base, and 10 bases lay between the germline ends. The CDR3 loop spans 15 amino acids. The CDR3 spells CASSQGWSENTEAFF. DNA of the CDR3: TGCGCCAGCAGCCAAGGTTGGAGCGAGAACACTGAAGCTTTCTTT.

This clonotype showed up just a few times. The V call is TRBV20-1, the J call TRBJ2-1, with D maybe TRBD2 (5 bases). The CDR3 covers 17 residues. The germline gives CDR1 DFQATT, CDR2 SNEGSKA (reference sequence). Trimming shortened V by 0 bases and J by 0 bases, and 15 bases separated the two germline ends. DNA of the CDR3: TGCAGTGCTAGAGACGGCAAGCGGACGAGCTCCTACAATGAGCAGTTCTTC. The encoded protein is CSARDGKRTSSYNEQFF.

The table lists this clonotype with a few counts. The rearrangement uses TRBV5-1 and TRBJ1-2, with 9 nucleotides matching TRBD1. The CDR3 is 17 amino acids. Trimming cost V 5 bases and J 2 bases; bases outside gene matches: 13. Germline V gives CDR1 SGHRS, CDR2 YFSETQ. CDR3 sequence reads: CASRLPGQGRANYGYTF. As DNA, the CDR3 is TGCGCCAGCAGGCTGCCGGGACAGGGAAGGGCGAACTATGGCTACACCTTC. Looking up the rest from reference TRBV5-1 and TRBJ1-2 gives the full variable domain: KAGVTQTPRYLIKTRGQQVTLSCSPISGHRSVSWYQQTPGQGLQFLFEYFSETQRNKGNFPGRFSGRQFSNSRSEMNVSTLELGDSALYLCASRLPGQGRANYGYTFGSGTRLTVV.

This chain uses TRBV6-6 with TRBJ2-3; 8 positions agree with TRBD2. The V and J ends lost 6 bases and 4 bases, in that order; junction bases with no gene match: 9. This CDR3 spans 15 amino acids. The germline gives CDR1 MNHNY, CDR2 SVGAGI (reference sequence). CDR3 region: CASSHLRGGADTQYF. The CDR3 DNA reads as TGTGCCAGCAGCCATTTACGGGGGGGGGCAGATACGCAGTATTTT.

CDR3 residues: CASSRISGELFF. CDR3 DNA: TGCGCCAGCAGCCGAATTTCTGGGGAACTGTTTTTT. This chain uses TRBV4-1 with TRBJ1-4; unclear D gene. CDR1 is MGHRA, CDR2 YSYEKL, per germline. CDR3 length equals 12 residues. The V end was cut by 4 bases, the J end by 12 bases, with 12 bases between.

The chain recombines TRBV7-9 with TRBJ1-2; TRBD1 matches 9 bases. This CDR3 has 14 amino acids. Germline V CDR1 and CDR2: SEHNR, FQNEAQ (reference sequence). J lost 8 bases, V lost 3 bases, and 7 bases had no gene match. CDR3 DNA: TGTGCCAGCAGCTTGGAGGGGACAGGGTACGGCTACACCTTC. This sequence encodes CASSLEGTGYGYTF.

This clonotype was recorded many times. This chain links TRBV20-1 with TRBJ2-5; perhaps TRBD2 as D (6 bases). The length of the CDR3 is 14 residues. Germline V gene lookup returns CDR1 DFQATT and CDR2 SNEGSKA (reference sequence). With 0 bases removed from V and 1 base from J, the gap between germline ends came to 9 bases. The CDR3 loop is CSARDLSGQETQYF. CDR3 DNA: TGCAGTGCTAGAGATCTTAGCGGCCAAGAGACCCAGTACTTC.